These 13 T cell receptor beta chains were all obtained from the same sample, sequenced in a study of T cells in localized non-small cell lung cancer. Libraries were prepared by immunoSEQ multiplex PCR; TCRdb keeps only in-frame clonotypes and omits some of them. The data hold several thousand clones, with roughly nine tenths observed a single time. The material was peripheral blood, obtained before any cancer treatment. The receptors were gathered from a female donor at least 60 years old with stage II squamous cell lung carcinoma.

This sequence joins TRBV11-3 and TRBJ1-1, with D uncertain. Deletions cut 1 base from V and 4 bases from J, with 7 bases between. The CDR3 sequence is 13 residues long. Germline V lookup: CDR1 SGHNT, CDR2 YENEEA. CDR3: CASSLGGFTEAFF. The CDR3 nucleotides are TGTGCCAGCAGCTTAGGGGGTTTCACTGAAGCTTTCTTT.

The chain links TRBV2 to TRBJ2-1; D is unresolved. The CDR3 has 11 residues. V dropped 7 bases and J dropped 5 bases, with 6 bases sitting between them. Germline V gene lookup returns CDR1 SNHLY and CDR2 FYNNEI. The CDR3, as DNA: TGTGCCAGCAAGGTGAACAATGAGCAGTTCTTC. This translates into CASKVNNEQFF. The full variable domain, in which reference TRBV2 and TRBJ2-1 provide the parts outside the CDR3, is EPEVTQTPSHQVTQMGQEVILRCVPISNHLYFYWYRQILGQKVEFLVSFYNNEISEKSEIFDDQFSVERPDGSNFTLKIRSTKLEDSAMYFCASKVNNEQFFGPGTRLTVL.

The rearrangement joins TRBV11-2 to TRBJ1-3; D is possibly TRBD1 (5 bases). V was pared by 0 bases and J by 5 bases, with 11 bases between. CDR3 length: 15 residues. Germline loops: CDR1 SGHAT, CDR2 FQNNGV. CDR3 residues: CASSLDRWGRNTIYF. The CDR3 DNA is TGTGCCAGCAGCTTAGATCGGTGGGGCCGAAACACCATATATTTT. The whole variable domain, remainder taken from reference TRBV11-2 and TRBJ1-3, is EAGVAQSPRYKIIEKRQSVAFWCNPISGHATLYWYQQILGQGPKLLIQFQNNGVVDDSQLPKDRFSAERLKGVDSTLKIQPAKLEDSAVYLCASSLDRWGRNTIYFGEGSWLTVV.

The rearrangement links TRBV19 to TRBJ2-7; a possible D gene is TRBD1 (6 bases). The CDR3 loop spans 13 amino acids. From germline, CDR1 is LNHDA and CDR2 SQIVND (reference sequence). The V end was cut by 8 bases, the J end by 1 base, with 12 bases between. CDR3 region: CASGQGISYEQYF. The CDR3 DNA sequence: TGTGCCAGTGGTCAGGGGATTTCCTACGAGCAGTACTTC.

The V and J genes are TRBV18 and TRBJ1-1, with D tentatively TRBD1 (6 bases). This CDR3 contains 13 residues. V was shortened by 7 bases and J by 6 bases, with 15 bases between the two germline ends. CDR1 and CDR2 (germline): KGHSH, LQKENI. The CDR3 bases are TGTGCCAGCTACAGGGAGGAAGGGGCTGAAGCTTTCTTT. Its protein is CASYREEGAEAFF.

The chain couples TRBV10-3 to TRBJ2-7, with 8 bases lining up with TRBD2. Germline loops: CDR1 ENHRY, CDR2 SYGVKD. The V gene end was trimmed by 9 bases and the J gene end by 6 bases; junction bases not matched to a gene: 10. The CDR3 spans 13 residues. CDR3 bases: TGTGCCATGCGTTTAGGGGCGGGAGGCGAGCAGTACTTC. Encoded protein: CAMRLGAGGEQYF.

The V call is TRBV5-4, the J call TRBJ2-5, with D unclear. The CDR3 spans 15 residues. V lost 0 bases and J lost 7, with 16 bases in between. Germline values: CDR1 SGHNT, CDR2 YYREEE (reference sequence). Here the CDR3 reads CASSLDVTDWGTQYF. Written as DNA, the CDR3 is TGTGCCAGCAGCTTGGACGTCACAGATTGGGGGACCCAGTACTTC.

This clone is a singleton in its sample. The genes are TRBV6-1 and TRBJ1-5; D ambiguous. The germline CDR1 and CDR2 sequences are MNHNS and SASEGT. Trimming took 4 bases from V and 9 from J, leaving 16 bases between them. The CDR3 sequence is 14 residues long. CDR3: CASSGGISGWPQHF. The CDR3 coding sequence is TGTGCCAGCAGTGGGGGTATCTCGGGATGGCCCCAGCATTTT.

This sequence joins TRBV13 and TRBJ2-7; 9 bases map to TRBD1. With V trimmed by 5 bases and J by 6 bases, 11 bases remained unmatched. CDR1 is PRHDT and CDR2 is FYEKMQ in the germline V gene (reference sequence). The CDR3 sequence is 15 residues long. CDR3 DNA: TGTGCCAGCAGCCCAGGACAGGGGATTATGGGCGAGCAGTACGTC. The encoded protein is CASSPGQGIMGEQYV.

This clone appeared a few times. The rearrangement links TRBV5-1 to TRBJ1-6, with D perhaps matching TRBD1 (6 bases). Germline V gene lookup returns CDR1 SGHRS and CDR2 YFSETQ. Trimming left V 5 bases short and J 5 bases short, with 11 bases between. This CDR3 region has 14 residues. CDR3 DNA sequence: TGCGCCAGCAGGAGGGGGGACAATAATTCACCCCTCCACTTT. Its protein is CASRRGDNNSPLHF.

The chain couples TRBV6-9 to TRBJ1-6, with 9 bases fitting TRBD1. The V gene's germline CDR1 is MNHGY and CDR2 SVAAGI. The CDR3 covers 13 residues. Trimming removed 8 bases from V and 6 bases from J; junction bases left unmatched: 2. The chain's CDR3 is CASGDRVNSPLHF. For the CDR3, the DNA is TGTGCCAGCGGGGACAGGGTTAATTCACCCCTCCACTTT.

This chain links TRBV4-2 with TRBJ1-5, with D uncertain. The CDR3 sequence is 13 residues long. Germline lookup yields CDR1 LGHNA and CDR2 YNFKEQ. The ends were cut back, 1 base at V and 7 bases at J, with 8 bases in the middle. The CDR3 DNA reads TGTGCCAGCAGCCAAGGGGTTCGGCAGCCCCAGCATTTT. Translated: CASSQGVRQPQHF.

The CDR3 protein is CASSLSTGAAEAFF. The DNA of the CDR3 is TGTGCCAGCAGCTTATCGACAGGGGCCGCTGAAGCTTTCTTT. The chain recombines TRBV7-2 with TRBJ1-1; 8 bases map to TRBD1. Germline V gene lookup returns CDR1 SGHTA and CDR2 FQGNSA. The CDR3 is 14 amino acids. The junction had 5 bases not matched to a gene; V was cut back by 2 bases and J by 6 bases.